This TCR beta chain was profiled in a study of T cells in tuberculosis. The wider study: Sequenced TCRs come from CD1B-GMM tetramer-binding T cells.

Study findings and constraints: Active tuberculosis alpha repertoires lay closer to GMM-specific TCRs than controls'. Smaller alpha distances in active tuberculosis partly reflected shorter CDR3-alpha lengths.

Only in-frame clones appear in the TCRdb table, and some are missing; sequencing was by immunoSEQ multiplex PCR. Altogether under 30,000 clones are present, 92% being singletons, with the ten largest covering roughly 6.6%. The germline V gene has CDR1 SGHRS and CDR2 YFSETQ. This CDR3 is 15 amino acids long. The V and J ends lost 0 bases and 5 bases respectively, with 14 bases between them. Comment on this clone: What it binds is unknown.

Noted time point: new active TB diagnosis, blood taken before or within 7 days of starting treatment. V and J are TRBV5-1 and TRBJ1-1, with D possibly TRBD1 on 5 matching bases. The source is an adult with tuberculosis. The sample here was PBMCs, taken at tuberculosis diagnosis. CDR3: CASSLGGGLRTEAFF. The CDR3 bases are TGCGCCAGCAGCTTGGGCGGGGGATTACGGACTGAAGCTTTCTTT.